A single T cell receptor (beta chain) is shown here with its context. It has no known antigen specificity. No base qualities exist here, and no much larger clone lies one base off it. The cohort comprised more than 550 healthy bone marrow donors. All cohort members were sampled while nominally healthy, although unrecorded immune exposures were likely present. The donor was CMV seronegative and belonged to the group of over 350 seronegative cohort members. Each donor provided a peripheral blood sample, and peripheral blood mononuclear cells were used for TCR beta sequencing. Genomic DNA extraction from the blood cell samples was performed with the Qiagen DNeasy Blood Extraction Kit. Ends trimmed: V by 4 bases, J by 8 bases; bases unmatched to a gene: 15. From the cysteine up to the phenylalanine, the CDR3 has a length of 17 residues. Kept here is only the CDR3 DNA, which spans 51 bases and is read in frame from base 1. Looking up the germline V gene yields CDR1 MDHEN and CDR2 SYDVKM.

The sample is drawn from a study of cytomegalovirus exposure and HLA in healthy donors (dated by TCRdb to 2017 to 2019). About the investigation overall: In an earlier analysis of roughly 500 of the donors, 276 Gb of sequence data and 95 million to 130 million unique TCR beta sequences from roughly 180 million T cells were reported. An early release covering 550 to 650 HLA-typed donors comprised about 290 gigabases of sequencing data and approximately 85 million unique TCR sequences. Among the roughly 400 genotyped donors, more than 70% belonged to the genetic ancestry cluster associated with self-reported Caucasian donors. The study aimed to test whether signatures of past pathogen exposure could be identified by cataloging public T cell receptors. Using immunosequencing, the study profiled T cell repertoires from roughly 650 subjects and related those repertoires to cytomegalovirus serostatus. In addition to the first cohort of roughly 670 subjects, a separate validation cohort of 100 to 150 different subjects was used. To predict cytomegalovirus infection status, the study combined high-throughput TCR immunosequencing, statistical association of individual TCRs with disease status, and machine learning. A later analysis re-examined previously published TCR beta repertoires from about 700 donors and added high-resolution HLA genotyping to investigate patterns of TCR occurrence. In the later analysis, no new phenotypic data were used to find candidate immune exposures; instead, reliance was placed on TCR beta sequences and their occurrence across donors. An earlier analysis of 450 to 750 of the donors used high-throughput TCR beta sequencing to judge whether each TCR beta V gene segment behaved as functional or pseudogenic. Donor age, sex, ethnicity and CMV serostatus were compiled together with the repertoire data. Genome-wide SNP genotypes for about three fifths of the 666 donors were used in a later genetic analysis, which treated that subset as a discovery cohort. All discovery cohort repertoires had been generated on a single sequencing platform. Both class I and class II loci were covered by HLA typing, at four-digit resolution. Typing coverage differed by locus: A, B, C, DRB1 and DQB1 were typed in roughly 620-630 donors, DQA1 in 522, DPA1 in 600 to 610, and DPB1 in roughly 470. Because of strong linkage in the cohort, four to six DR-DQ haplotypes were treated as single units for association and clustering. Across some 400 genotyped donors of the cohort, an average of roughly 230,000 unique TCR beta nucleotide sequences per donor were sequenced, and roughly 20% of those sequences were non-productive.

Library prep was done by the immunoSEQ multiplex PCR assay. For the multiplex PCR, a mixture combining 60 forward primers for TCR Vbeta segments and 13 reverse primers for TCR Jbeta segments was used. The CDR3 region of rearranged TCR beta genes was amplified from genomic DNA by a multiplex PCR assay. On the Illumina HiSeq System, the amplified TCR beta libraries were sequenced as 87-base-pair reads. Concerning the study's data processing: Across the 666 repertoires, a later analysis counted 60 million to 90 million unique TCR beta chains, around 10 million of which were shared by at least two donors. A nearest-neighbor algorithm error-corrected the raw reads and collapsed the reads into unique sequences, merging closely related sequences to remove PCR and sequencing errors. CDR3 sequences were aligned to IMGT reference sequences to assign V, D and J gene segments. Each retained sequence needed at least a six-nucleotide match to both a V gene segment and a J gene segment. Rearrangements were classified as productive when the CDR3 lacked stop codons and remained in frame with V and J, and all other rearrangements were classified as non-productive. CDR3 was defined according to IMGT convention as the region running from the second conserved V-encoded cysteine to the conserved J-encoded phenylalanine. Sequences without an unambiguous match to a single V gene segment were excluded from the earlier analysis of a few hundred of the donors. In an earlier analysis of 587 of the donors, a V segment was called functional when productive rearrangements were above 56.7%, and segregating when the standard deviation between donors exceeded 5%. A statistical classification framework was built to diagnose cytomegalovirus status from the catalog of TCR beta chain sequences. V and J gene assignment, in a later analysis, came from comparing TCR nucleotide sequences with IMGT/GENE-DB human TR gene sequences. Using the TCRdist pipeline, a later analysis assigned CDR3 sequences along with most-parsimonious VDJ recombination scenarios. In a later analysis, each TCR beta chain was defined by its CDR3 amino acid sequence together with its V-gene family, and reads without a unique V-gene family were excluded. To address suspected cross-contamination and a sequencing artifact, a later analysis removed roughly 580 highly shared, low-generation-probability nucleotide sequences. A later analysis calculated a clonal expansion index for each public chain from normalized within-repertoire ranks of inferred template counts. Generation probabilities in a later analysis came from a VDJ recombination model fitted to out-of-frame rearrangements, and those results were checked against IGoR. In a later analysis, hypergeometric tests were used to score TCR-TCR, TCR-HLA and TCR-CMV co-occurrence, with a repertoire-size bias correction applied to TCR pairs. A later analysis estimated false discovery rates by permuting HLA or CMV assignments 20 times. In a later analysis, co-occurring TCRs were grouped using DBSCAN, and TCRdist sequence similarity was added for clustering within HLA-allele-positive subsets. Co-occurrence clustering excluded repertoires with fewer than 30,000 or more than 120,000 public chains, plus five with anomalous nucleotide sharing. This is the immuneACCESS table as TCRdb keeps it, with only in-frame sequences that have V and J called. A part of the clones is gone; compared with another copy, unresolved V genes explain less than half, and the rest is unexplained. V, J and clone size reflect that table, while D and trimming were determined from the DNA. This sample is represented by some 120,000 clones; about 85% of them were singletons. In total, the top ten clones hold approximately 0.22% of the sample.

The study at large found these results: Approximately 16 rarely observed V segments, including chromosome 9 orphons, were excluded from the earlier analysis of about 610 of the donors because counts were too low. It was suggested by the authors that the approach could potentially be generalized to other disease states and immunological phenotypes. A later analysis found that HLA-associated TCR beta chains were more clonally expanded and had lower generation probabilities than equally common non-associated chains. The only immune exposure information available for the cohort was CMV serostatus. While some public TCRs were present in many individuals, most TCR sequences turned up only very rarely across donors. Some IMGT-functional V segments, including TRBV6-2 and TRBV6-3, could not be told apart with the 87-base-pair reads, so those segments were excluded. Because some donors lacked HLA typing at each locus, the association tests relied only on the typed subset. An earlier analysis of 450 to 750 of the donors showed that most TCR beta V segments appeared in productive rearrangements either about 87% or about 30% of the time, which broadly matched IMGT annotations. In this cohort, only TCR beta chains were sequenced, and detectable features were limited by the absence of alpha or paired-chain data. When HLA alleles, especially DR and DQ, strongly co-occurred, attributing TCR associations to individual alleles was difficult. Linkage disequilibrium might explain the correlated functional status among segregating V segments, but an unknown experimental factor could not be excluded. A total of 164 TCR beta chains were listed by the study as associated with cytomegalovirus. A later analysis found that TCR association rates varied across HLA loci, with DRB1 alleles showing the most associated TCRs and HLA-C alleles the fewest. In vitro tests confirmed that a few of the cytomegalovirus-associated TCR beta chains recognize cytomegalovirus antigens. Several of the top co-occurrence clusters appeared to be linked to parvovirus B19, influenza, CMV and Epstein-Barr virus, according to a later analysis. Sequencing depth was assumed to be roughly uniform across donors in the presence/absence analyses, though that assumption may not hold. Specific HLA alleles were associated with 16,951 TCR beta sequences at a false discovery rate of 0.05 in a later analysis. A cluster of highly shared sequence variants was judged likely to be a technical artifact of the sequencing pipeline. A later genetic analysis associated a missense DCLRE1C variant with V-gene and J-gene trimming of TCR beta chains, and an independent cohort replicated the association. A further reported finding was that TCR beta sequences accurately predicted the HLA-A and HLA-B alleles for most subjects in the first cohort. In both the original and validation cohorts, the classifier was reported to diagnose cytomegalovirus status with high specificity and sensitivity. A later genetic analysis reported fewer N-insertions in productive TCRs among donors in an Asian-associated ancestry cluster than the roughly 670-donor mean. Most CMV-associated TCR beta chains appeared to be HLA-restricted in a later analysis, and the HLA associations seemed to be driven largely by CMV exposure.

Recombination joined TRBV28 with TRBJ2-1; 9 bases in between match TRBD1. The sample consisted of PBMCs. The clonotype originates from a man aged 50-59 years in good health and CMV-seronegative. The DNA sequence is TGTGCCAGCAGTTCCCGACCTGTGGAAGGGGACAGGGATGAGCAGTTCTTC. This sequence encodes CASSSRPVEGDRDEQFF.